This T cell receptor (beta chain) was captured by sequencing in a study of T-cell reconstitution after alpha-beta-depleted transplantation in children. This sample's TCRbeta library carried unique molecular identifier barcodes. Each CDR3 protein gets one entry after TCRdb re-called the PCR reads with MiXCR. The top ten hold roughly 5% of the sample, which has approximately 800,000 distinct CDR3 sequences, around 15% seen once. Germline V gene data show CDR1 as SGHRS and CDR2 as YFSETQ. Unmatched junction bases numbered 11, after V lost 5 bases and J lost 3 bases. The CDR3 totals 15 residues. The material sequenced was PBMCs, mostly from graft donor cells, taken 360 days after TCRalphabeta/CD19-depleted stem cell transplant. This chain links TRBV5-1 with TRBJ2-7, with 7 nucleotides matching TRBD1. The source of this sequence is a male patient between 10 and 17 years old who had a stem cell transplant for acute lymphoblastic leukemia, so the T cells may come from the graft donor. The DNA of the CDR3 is TGCGCCAGCAGTGTTGGGCTGGGACAGCTCTACGAGCAGTACTTC. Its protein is CASSVGLGQLYEQYF.